Shown below are 4 T cell receptor beta chains from a single sample sequenced in a study of PD-1 blockade in classical Hodgkin lymphoma. Indicated time point: newly diagnosed, previously untreated cHL patient sample. Thawed PBMCs were the source of CD4+ T cells, purified by magnetic negative selection. The data were produced by immunoSEQ multiplex PCR, yet TCRdb's version contains in-frame clones alone and is incomplete. The sample shows about 24,000 clones, about 90% of them seen only once. Sequencing was performed on CD4+ T cells from blood. These receptors were collected from a human donor with classical Hodgkin lymphoma.

This chain joins TRBV28 and TRBJ1-2; TRBD1 aligns across 7 bases. This CDR3 contains 14 residues. In germline, CDR1 is MDHEN, CDR2 SYDVKM. The junction had 9 bases not matched to a gene; V was cut back by 7 bases and J by 4 bases. The DNA for the CDR3 is TGTGCCAGCACCACCGGGACAGAGTTCTATGGCTACACCTTC. This encodes CASTTGTEFYGYTF.

Only a few counts were recorded for this clone. The chain joins TRBV2 to TRBJ2-1; D ambiguous. The ends were cut back, 5 bases at V and 5 bases at J, with 7 bases in the middle. CDR1 is SNHLY and CDR2 is FYNNEI in the germline V gene. This CDR3 has 12 residues. The CDR3 reads CASSRVDNEQFF. CDR3 bases: TGTGCCAGCAGTCGAGTGGACAATGAGCAGTTCTTC.

The chain combines TRBV19 with TRBJ2-1; 8 nucleotides align to TRBD1. The CDR3 loop spans 13 amino acids. CDR1 LNHDA and CDR2 SQIVND come from the germline V gene (reference sequence). Trimming removed 4 bases from V and 10 bases from J; junction bases left unmatched: 6. In nucleotides, the CDR3 is TGTGCCAGTAGTACCCTAGGACAGGGAGAGCAGTTCTTC. Translating it yields CASSTLGQGEQFF. The full variable domain, in which reference TRBV19 and TRBJ2-1 provide the parts outside the CDR3, is DGGITQSPKYLFRKEGQNVTLSCEQNLNHDAMYWYRQDPGQGLRLIYYSQIVNDFQKGDIAEGYSVSREKKESFPLTVTSAQKNPTAFYLCASSTLGQGEQFFGPGTRLTVL.

V gene TRBV18 combines with J gene TRBJ2-1, with 8 bases that match TRBD2. The germline gives CDR1 KGHSH, CDR2 LQKENI. J gave up 4 bases and V 6 bases, and 11 bases lay outside the gene matches. The CDR3 spans 16 residues. The CDR3 is CASSPSGGVGYNEQFF. The DNA of the CDR3 is TGTGCCAGCTCCCCTTCGGGGGGGGTTGGTTACAATGAGCAGTTCTTC.